The T cell receptor beta chain under discussion was sequenced for a study of CXCR3-negative and CXCR3-positive naive CD8 T cells. Libraries of TRB cDNA were made by 5' RACE and carried UMIs. From its re-call of the 5' RACE reads, TCRdb lists each CDR3 protein once, without DNA. Its table records about 45,000 distinct CDR3 sequences. Germline-derived CDR1 and CDR2 are SGDLS and YYNGEE. This CDR3 spans 14 amino acids. This chain connects TRBV9 to TRBJ2-7; TCRdb selects TRBD1, and the lack of DNA leaves this call unchecked. The sequence was collected from a human donor in good health. Some clones in this sample may be carry-over from other donors' samples. The sequenced sample consisted of naive CXCR3- CD8+ T cells from blood. As to subset: CD45RO-CCR7+CD27+CD95- naive CD8+ T cells lacking CXCR3 (TNR3-). The CDR3 loop reads CASNSGSAGGEQYF.